This T cell receptor beta chain appears in the sequencing data of a study of blood T cell repertoires in COVID-19. Across the whole study: COVID-19 samples, acute and convalescent, were from the United States, Italy and Spain. PBMCs, B-cell-depleted T cells, or T cells provided the cDNA or gDNA that made up the material.

As originally analysed: Estimation of nucleated cell counts relied on the amplification of reference gene primers. Using immunoSEQ multiplex PCR, the repertoire was profiled, and TCRdb retains in-frame clones only, with some absent. The DNA was the basis for D and trimming; V, J and clone size are from that table. The profile shows fewer than 250,000 clones, around nine tenths of them singletons. V shed 6 bases and J shed 8 bases, with 13 bases lying between them. Germline CDR1 is SNHLY and CDR2 is FYNNEI. The CDR3 consists of 12 residues. This clonotype originated in a woman aged 60-75 years who had recovered from COVID-19. This chain links TRBV2 with TRBJ1-2, with TRBD1 as a possible D gene (5 bases). The sequenced sample consisted of peripheral blood. CDR3: CASRKDRQGYTF. The CDR3 region has the DNA TGTGCCAGCAGAAAAGACCGACAGGGCTACACCTTC.